This entry features one T cell receptor beta chain sequence. Its target is unknown. This beta chain is a stray read from a library made for alpha chains; its abundance is not meaningful. This specimen belongs to a study of spatial heterogeneity in lung cancer. Study overall: Sequence detection consistently recorded a greater number of beta-chain than alpha-chain sequences.

Time point: sample taken at primary tumor resection. Whole RNA obtained from tumor, nontumor lung or frozen PBMC underwent sequencing without sorting. The approximately 78 donors had untreated early-stage non-small cell lung cancer. Study results and caveats: Whereas they appeared in blood less at follow-up, ubiquitous expanded tumor TCRs appeared there more at resection.

Every TCR cDNA molecule carried a tag that served as a unique molecular identifier. One entry per CDR3 protein results from TCRdb running MiXCR on the 5' RACE reads. Of some 7,500 distinct CDR3 sequences in the sample, over 7.5% were seen once. The receptor comes from a male donor with early-stage non-small cell lung cancer. This material consisted of PBMCs, taken at surgery.

The CDR3 sequence: CASRGITTDTQYF. The CDR3 nucleotides are TGTGCCAGCCGCGGGATCACCACAGATACGCAGTATTTT. This chain joins TRBV28 and TRBJ2-3; TRBD2 might be the D (6 bases). There are 13 residues in the CDR3. In germline, CDR1 is MDHEN, CDR2 SYDVKM. Trimming cost V 8 bases and J 2 bases, with 11 bases left between them. Combining the CDR3 with reference TRBV28 and TRBJ2-3 gives the whole variable domain DVKVTQSSRYLVKRTGEKVFLECVQDMDHENMFWYRQDPGLGLRLIYFSYDVKMKEKGDIPEGYSVSREKKERFSLILESASTNQTSMYLCASRGITTDTQYFGPGTRLTVL.